These T cell receptor beta chains were read from a single sample in a study of read filtering for tumor transcriptome and immune sequencing. MiXCR, applied by TCRdb to the reads, yields one record per CDR3 protein. This table has around 140,000 distinct CDR3 sequences, roughly 13% appearing once. The sequencing input was a population of CD138-negative cells sorted from bone marrow. All receptors come from a donor at least 40 years old with multiple myeloma. Each CDR3 is given with its conserved first and last residue. Each record gives: V gene, J gene, D gene, clone size, CDR3 length, CDR3 DNA, CDR3 protein. D genes are given only for firm matches. Only part of the rows carry a size: once, few, many, or a class if the clone is expanded.

TRBV9	TRBJ2-2	-	many	16	TGTGCCAGCAGCGTAGCTCCCAGGGCGCCCACCGGGGAGCTGTTTTTT	CASSVAPRAPTGELFF
TRBV6-5	TRBJ2-3	TRBD1	many	15	TGTGCCAGCAGCTGGGACAGTCATGGGGGTGCGGAGCAGTATTTT	CASSWDSHGGAEQYF
TRBV7-9	TRBJ2-2	TRBD1	few	15	TGTGTCAGCAGCGCCACAGGGGGGATCGCCGGGGAGCTGTTTTTT	CVSSATGGIAGELFF
TRBV11-3	TRBJ2-5	TRBD2	many	16	TGTGCCAGCAGCTTCGGGGTAGCGGGTCCCCAAGAGACCCAGTACTTC	CASSFGVAGPQETQYF
TRBV15	TRBJ1-4	-	-	14	TGTGCCACCAGCAGACAGGGTAAAGGTGAAAAACTGTTTTTT	CATSRQGKGEKLFF
TRBV4-2	TRBJ2-1	TRBD2	many	18	TGTGCCAGCAGTCTACCGAAAACCCCGGGACTAGCGGGAGAAGGGGAGTTCTTC	CASSLPKTPGLAGEGEFF
TRBV13	TRBJ1-4	TRBD1	many	13	TGTGCCACCACGGAGGGGGCGAATGAAAAACTGTTTTTT	CATTEGANEKLFF
TRBV4-1	TRBJ2-5	-	many	13	TGCGCCAGCACTTACAGGGAAGGAGAGACCCAGTACTTC	CASTYREGETQYF
TRBV7-2	TRBJ2-5	TRBD1	many	15	TGTGCCAGCAGCCCCCCGGGACAGGGGGTGACGGCCCAGTACTTC	CASSPPGQGVTAQYF
TRBV19	TRBJ2-7	-	many	13	TGTGCCAGTAGTACCCAAAATACCTACGAGCAGTACTTC	CASSTQNTYEQYF
TRBV6-1	TRBJ2-6	-	many	16	TGTGCCACCGCTACCGGGGCCGCCTCTGGGGCCAACGTCCTGACTTTC	CATATGAASGANVLTF
TRBV7-9	TRBJ2-1	-	-	15	TGTGCCAGCAGCTGGCAAGAGGGGGGATACAATGAGCAGTTCTTC	CASSWQEGGYNEQFF
TRBV30	TRBJ1-1	-	few	12	TGTGCCTGGGGAGGAGGTTCGACTGAAGCTTTCTTT	CAWGGGSTEAFF
TRBV29-1	TRBJ2-7	TRBD1	many	14	TGCAGCGTTGGGGACACAGGGGTCCCCTACGAGCAGTACTTC	CSVGDTGVPYEQYF
TRBV5-1	TRBJ2-5	TRBD1	many	17	TGCGCCAGCAGCCAGGAGGGCGGGACAGGGATCGGAGAGACCCAGTACTTC	CASSQEGGTGIGETQYF
TRBV7-9	TRBJ2-3	-	many	14	TGTGCCAGCAGCCACCGGGAGTCCACAGATACGCAGTATTTT	CASSHRESTDTQYF
TRBV5-1	TRBJ1-2	TRBD1	many	15	TGCGCCAGCAGCTTGGGGGACAGGGGGCTCTATGGCTACACCTTC	CASSLGDRGLYGYTF
TRBV29-1	TRBJ2-2	TRBD2	-	18	TGCAGCGTTGGTACTACTAGCGGGAGGGCCAAGGTAGGCGGGGGGCTGTTTTTT	CSVGTTSGRAKVGGGLFF
TRBV6-1	TRBJ2-1	-	many	13	TGTGCCAGCGTCCGGACGCCCCTCAATGAGCAGTTCTTC	CASVRTPLNEQFF
TRBV5-6	TRBJ2-1	TRBD2	many	13	TGTGCCAGCAGCGGGACTATTTTCAATGAGCAGTTCTTC	CASSGTIFNEQFF
TRBV7-9	TRBJ2-5	-	-	13	TGTGCCAGCAGAACAGGAATACAAGAGACCCAGTACTTC	CASRTGIQETQYF
TRBV6-1	TRBJ2-1	-	many	15	TGTGCCAGCAGTGAATGGAAGAGCTCCTACAATGAGCAGTTCTTC	CASSEWKSSYNEQFF
TRBV20-1	TRBJ2-1	TRBD2	many	18	TGCAGTGCTAGCAGTTATAAGCGGGAGGGCCTTGGAAACAATGAGCAGTTCTTC	CSASSYKREGLGNNEQFF
TRBV20-1	TRBJ1-3	TRBD1	-	16	TGCAGTGCTAGAGTTTTGGACAGGGGTACTGGAAACACCATAGATTTT	CSARVLDRGTGNTIDF
TRBV30	TRBJ2-7	-	many	13	TGTGCCTGGATCCCCCGGGCTACCTACGAGCAGTACTTC	CAWIPRATYEQYF
TRBV9	TRBJ2-2	-	-	15	TGTGCCAGCAGCCGTCAGGCAGGGAACTCCGGGGAGCTGTTTTTT	CASSRQAGNSGELFF
TRBV19	TRBJ2-1	TRBD2	many	14	TGTGCCACTCTGAGGGGAGGGTCCTACAATGAGCAGTTCTTC	CATLRGGSYNEQFF
TRBV6-5	TRBJ2-2	TRBD1	many	15	TGTGCCAGCAGTCGCGGGACAGGGGGTGGCGGGGAGCTGTTTTTT	CASSRGTGGGGELFF
TRBV3-1	TRBJ1-2	-	many	17	TGTGCCAGCAGCCAAGGGAGGGGCAGTAATCCTAACTATGGCTACACCTTC	CASSQGRGSNPNYGYTF
TRBV12-3/TRBV12-4	TRBJ1-4	TRBD1	-	14	TGTGCCAGCAGAGGACAGGGGGAGGGTGAAAAACTGTTTTTT	CASRGQGEGEKLFF
TRBV3-1	TRBJ2-5	-	many	16	TGTGCCAGCAGCCAAGATTTTACAGGGAGTCGAGAGACCCAGTACTTC	CASSQDFTGSRETQYF
TRBV7-2	TRBJ1-1	TRBD1	-	14	TGTGCCAGCAGCTACTGGGACAGGGACACTGAAGCTTTCTTT	CASSYWDRDTEAFF
TRBV7-2	TRBJ2-7	-	many	11	TGTGCCAGCAGCACCCCCTACGAGCAGTACTTC	CASSTPYEQYF
TRBV12-3/TRBV12-4	TRBJ2-1	-	many	14	TGTGCCAGCAGGAGGGGACACTCGTTGCATGAGCAGTTCTTC	CASRRGHSLHEQFF
TRBV4-3	TRBJ2-5	-	many	17	TGCGCCAGCAGCCAAGATCGTGGGACGGCTCTAGAAGAGACCCAGTACTTC	CASSQDRGTALEETQYF
TRBV4-1	TRBJ1-1	-	many	17	TGCGCCAGCAGCCCCGAGGTCTGGGGTAATATGAACACTGAAGCTTTCTTT	CASSPEVWGNMNTEAFF
TRBV13	TRBJ2-7	-	many	14	TGTGCCAGCAGCTCCGGTGTTGTCTCCTACGAGCAGTACTTC	CASSSGVVSYEQYF
TRBV11-2	TRBJ2-1	-	many	13	TGTGCCAGCAGCTTATCTGTGTACAATGAGCAGTTCTTC	CASSLSVYNEQFF
TRBV24-1	TRBJ2-1	TRBD2	many	16	TGTGCCACCAGTGATTTGGGCCTAGCGGGAGTTGGTGAGCAGTTCTTC	CATSDLGLAGVGEQFF
TRBV12-3/TRBV12-4	TRBJ2-1	TRBD2	-	17	TGTGCCTGCAGCTCGAGTGATTGGGGGGGGACCTACAATGAGCAGTTCTTC	CACSSSDWGGTYNEQFF
TRBV5-4	TRBJ2-5	-	-	15	TGTGCCAGCAGCGTCGGGACCAGGAGGGAAGAGACCCAGTACTTC	CASSVGTRREETQYF
TRBV6-1	TRBJ2-3	TRBD1	many	15	TGTGCCAGCCGGCCCGGGACAGCAACGGCAGATACGCAGTATTTT	CASRPGTATADTQYF
TRBV20-1	TRBJ2-1	-	many	14	TGCAGTGCTAGAGTTCCAGGTTTCTACAATGAGCAGTTCTTC	CSARVPGFYNEQFF
TRBV6-5	TRBJ2-1	-	many	14	TGTGCCAGCAGCGGAGGAGGGAGCAGCTATGAGCAGTTCTTC	CASSGGGSSYEQFF
TRBV5-4	TRBJ2-1	TRBD2	many	16	TGTGCCAGCAGCTTGGACGGGAGGGCCTCCTACAATGAGCAGTTCTTC	CASSLDGRASYNEQFF
TRBV20-1	TRBJ2-2	TRBD2	few	14	TGCAGTGCTAGTACTAGCGGGAGGGCCGGGGAGCTGTTTTTT	CSASTSGRAGELFF
TRBV12-3/TRBV12-4	TRBJ1-2	TRBD1	many	15	TGTGCCAGCAGTGGAATCCTCAGGGGGACCTATGGCTACACCTTC	CASSGILRGTYGYTF
TRBV29-1	TRBJ2-3	-	many	12	TGCAGCGTTGAGGGTTTAGCAGATACGCAGTATTTT	CSVEGLADTQYF
TRBV4-1	TRBJ2-7	TRBD2	-	16	TGCGCCAGCAGCCAACATCGGGGGGGGGTGGCAGACGAGCAGTACTTC	CASSQHRGGVADEQYF
TRBV10-3	TRBJ2-7	TRBD1	many	15	TGTGCCATCAGTGAGGTGGGACAGGGGTTATCCGAGCAGTACTTC	CAISEVGQGLSEQYF